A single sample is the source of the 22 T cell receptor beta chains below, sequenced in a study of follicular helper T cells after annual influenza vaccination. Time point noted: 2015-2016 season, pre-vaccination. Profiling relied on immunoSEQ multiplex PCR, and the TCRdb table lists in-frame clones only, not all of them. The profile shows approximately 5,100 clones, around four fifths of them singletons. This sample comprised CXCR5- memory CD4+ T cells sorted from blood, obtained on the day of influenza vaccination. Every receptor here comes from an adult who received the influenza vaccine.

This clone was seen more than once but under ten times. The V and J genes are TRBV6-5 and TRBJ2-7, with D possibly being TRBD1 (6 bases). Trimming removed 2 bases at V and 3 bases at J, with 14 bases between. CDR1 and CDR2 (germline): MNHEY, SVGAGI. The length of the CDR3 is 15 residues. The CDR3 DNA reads TGTGCCAGCAGTTACGGCTCAGGGGCGTTCTACGAGCAGTACTTC. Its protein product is CASSYGSGAFYEQYF.

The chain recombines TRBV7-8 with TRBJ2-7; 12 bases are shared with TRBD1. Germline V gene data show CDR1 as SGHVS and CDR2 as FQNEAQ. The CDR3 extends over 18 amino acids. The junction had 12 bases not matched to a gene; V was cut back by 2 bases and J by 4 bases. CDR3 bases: TGTGCCAGCAGCTTATCGGGGACCGGGACAGGGGGCTTTTACGAGCAGTACTTC. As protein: CASSLSGTGTGGFYEQYF.

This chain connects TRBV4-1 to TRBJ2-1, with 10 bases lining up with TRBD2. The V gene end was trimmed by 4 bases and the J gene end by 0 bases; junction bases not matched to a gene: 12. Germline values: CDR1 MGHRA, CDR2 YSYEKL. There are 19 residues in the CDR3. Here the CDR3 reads CASSPVTSGTRSSYNEQFF. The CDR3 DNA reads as TGCGCCAGCAGCCCCGTTACTAGCGGGACCAGGAGCTCCTACAATGAGCAGTTCTTC.

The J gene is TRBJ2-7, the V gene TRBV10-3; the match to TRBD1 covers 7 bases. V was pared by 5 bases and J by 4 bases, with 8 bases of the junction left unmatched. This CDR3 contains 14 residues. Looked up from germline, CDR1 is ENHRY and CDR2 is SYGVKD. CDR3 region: CAISREGASYEQYF. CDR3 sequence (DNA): TGTGCCATCAGTCGAGAGGGGGCCTCGTACGAGCAGTACTTC.

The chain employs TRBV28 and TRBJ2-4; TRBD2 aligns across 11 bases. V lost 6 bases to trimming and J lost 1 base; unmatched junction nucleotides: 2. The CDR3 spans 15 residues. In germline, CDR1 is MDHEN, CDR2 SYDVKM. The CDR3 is CASSPSGRAKNIQYF. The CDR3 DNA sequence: TGTGCCAGCAGCCCTAGCGGGAGGGCCAAAAACATTCAGTACTTC.

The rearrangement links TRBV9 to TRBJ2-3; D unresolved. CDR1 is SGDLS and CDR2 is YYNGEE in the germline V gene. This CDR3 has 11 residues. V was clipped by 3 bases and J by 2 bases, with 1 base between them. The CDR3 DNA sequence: TGTGCCAGCAGCGACACAGATACGCAGTATTTT. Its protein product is CASSDTDTQYF. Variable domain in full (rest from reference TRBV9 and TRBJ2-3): DSGVTQTPKHLITATGQRVTLRCSPRSGDLSVYWYQQSLDQGLQFLIQYYNGEERAKGNILERFSAQQFPDLHSELNLSSLELGDSALYFCASSDTDTQYFGPGTRLTVL.

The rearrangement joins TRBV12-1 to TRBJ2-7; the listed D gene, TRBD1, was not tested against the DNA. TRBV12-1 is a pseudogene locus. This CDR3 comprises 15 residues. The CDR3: CASSFTRDSTYEQYF. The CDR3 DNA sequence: TGTGCCAGCAGCTTTACCCGGGACAGCACCTACGAGCAGTACTTC.

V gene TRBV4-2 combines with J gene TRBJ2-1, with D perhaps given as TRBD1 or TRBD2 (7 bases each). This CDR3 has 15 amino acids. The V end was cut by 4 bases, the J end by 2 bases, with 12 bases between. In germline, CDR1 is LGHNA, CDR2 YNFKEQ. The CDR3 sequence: CASSRGGQPYNEQFF. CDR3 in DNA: TGTGCCAGCAGCCGGGGGGGACAGCCCTACAATGAGCAGTTCTTC.

The CDR3 DNA is TGTGCCAGCAACCCCGACTCGTACGGGGAGCTGTTTTTT. As protein: CASNPDSYGELFF. J is TRBJ2-2 and V is TRBV28; D not resolved. V was shortened by 7 bases and J by 7 bases, with 13 bases between the two germline ends. Germline V CDR1 and CDR2: MDHEN, SYDVKM. This CDR3 comprises 13 residues.

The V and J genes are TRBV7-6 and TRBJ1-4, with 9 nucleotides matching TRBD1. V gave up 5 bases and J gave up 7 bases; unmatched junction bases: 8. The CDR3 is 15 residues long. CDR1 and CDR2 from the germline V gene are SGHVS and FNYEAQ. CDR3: CASSAGGQGGEKLFF. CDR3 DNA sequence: TGTGCCAGCAGCGCAGGGGGACAGGGAGGTGAAAAACTGTTTTTT.

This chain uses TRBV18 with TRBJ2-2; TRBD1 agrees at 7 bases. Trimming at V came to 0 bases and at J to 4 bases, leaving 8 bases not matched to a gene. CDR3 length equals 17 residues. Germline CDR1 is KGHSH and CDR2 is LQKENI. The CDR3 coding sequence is TGTGCCAGCTCACCACCGACAGGGCCTCAAGGCACCGGGGAGCTGTTTTTT. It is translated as CASSPPTGPQGTGELFF.

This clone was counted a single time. The CDR3 region is CSAGIGKEQFF. The CDR3 DNA reads as TGCAGCGCGGGCATAGGAAAAGAGCAGTTCTTC. The gene calls are TRBV29-1 and TRBJ2-1; no definite D call. The V gene's germline CDR1 is SQVTM and CDR2 ANQGSEA. Trimming took 7 bases from V and 10 from J, leaving 14 bases between them. This CDR3 comprises 11 residues.

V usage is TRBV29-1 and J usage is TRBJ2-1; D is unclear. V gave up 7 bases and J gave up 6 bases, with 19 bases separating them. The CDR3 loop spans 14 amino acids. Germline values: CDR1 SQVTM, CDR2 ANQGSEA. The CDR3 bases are TGCAGCGGTTCGGGTTGGGATTGGCTCAATGAGCAGTTCTTC. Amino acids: CSGSGWDWLNEQFF.

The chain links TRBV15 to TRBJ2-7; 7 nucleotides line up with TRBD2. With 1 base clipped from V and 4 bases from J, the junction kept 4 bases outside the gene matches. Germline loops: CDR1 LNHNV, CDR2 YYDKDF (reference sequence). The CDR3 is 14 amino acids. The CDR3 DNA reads TGTGCCACCAGCAGAGCCAACGGGGGGTACGAGCAGTACTTC. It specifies CATSRANGGYEQYF.

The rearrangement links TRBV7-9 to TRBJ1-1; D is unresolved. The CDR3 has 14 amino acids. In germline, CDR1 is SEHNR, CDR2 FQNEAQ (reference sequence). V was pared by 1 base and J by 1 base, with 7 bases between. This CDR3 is CASSLVGTNTEAFF. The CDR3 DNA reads TGTGCCAGCAGCTTAGTCGGCACGAACACTGAAGCTTTCTTT. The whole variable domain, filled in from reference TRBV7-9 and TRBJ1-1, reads DTGVSQNPRHKITKRGQNVTFRCDPISEHNRLYWYRQTLGQGPEFLTYFQNEAQLEKSRLLSDRFSAERPKGSFSTLEIQRTEQGDSAMYLCASSLVGTNTEAFFGQGTRLTVV.

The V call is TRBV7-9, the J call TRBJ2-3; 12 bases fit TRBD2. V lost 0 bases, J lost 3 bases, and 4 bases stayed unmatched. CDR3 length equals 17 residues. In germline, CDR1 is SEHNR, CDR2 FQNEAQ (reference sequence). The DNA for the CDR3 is TGTGCCAGCAGCTTAGCGACTAGCGGGAGTGGTACAGATACGCAGTATTTT. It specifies CASSLATSGSGTDTQYF. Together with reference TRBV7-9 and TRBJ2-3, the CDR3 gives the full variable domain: DTGVSQNPRHKITKRGQNVTFRCDPISEHNRLYWYRQTLGQGPEFLTYFQNEAQLEKSRLLSDRFSAERPKGSFSTLEIQRTEQGDSAMYLCASSLATSGSGTDTQYFGPGTRLTVL.

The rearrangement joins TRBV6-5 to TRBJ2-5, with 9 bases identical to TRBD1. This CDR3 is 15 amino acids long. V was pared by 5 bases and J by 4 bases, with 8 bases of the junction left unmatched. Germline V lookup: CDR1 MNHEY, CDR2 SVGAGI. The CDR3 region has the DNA TGTGCCAGCAGTCCCGGGACAGGGTTTCGAGAGACCCAGTACTTC. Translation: CASSPGTGFRETQYF.

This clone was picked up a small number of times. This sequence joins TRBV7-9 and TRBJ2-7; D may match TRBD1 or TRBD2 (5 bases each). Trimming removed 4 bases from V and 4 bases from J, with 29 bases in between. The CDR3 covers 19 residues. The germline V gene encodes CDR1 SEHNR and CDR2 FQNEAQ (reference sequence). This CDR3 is CASSSPARRSLGPLYEQYF. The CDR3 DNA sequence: TGTGCCAGCAGCTCACCCGCCCGGAGGAGTTTGGGACCCCTATACGAGCAGTACTTC.

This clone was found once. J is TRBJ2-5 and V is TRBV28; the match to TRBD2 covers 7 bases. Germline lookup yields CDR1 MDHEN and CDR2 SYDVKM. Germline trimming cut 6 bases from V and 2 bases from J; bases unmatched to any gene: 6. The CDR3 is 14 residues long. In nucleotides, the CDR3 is TGTGCCAGCAGACCCGGGGGGAGGCAAGAGACCCAGTACTTC. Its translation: CASRPGGRQETQYF.

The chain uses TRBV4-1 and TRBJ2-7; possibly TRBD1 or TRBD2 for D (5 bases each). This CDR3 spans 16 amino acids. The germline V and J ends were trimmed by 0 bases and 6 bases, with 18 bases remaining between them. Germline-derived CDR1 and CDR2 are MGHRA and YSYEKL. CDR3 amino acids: CASSQEGWGSTGEQYF. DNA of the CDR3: TGCGCCAGCAGCCAAGAGGGGTGGGGGAGCACGGGCGAGCAGTACTTC.

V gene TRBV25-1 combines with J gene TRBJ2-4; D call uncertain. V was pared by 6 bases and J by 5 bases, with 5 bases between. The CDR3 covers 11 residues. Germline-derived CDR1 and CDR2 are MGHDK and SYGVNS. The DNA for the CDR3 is TGTGCCAGCAGGATTCAAAACATTCAGTACTTC. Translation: CASRIQNIQYF.

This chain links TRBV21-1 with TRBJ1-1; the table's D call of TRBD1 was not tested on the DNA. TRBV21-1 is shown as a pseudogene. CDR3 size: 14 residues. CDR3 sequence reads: CASSTGTVVAEAFF. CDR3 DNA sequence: TGTGCCAGCAGCACCGGGACAGTTGTCGCTGAAGCTTTCTTT.